This T cell receptor (beta chain) was observed in a study of immune heterogeneity within non-small cell lung tumors. As for the study in general: The tumor set comprised a handful of squamous cell carcinomas and some 10 non-squamous carcinomas (plus 1 not otherwise specified). Study-wide findings and caveats: Identical dominant CDR3 beta clonotypes recurred among a patient's tumor sites, alongside site-unique high-frequency clones. High-frequency T-cell receptor beta clonotypes differed largely between individual patients.

This clonotype qualifies as medium-sized. Its antigen is unidentified. The V and J ends lost 5 bases and 0 bases, in that order; junction bases with no gene match: 11. The V gene's germline CDR1 is LNHDA and CDR2 SQIVND (reference sequence). This CDR3 has 18 residues. Bulk tumor gDNA, 450 to 650 ng per sample, served as the TCR template. Each primary tumor yielded several biopsies, collected far apart from one another at surgery. Curative operations were performed on patients who had untreated, newly diagnosed non-small cell lung cancer. Donor patients had newly diagnosed non-small cell lung cancer and were having surgery with curative intent. A first 10-cycle multiplex round used 32 V-gene and 13 J-gene primers on TCR beta CDR3. Each CDR3 protein gets one entry after TCRdb re-called the multiplex PCR reads with MiXCR. The data hold some 7,100 distinct CDR3 sequences, with around 20% observed a single time.

The sample consisted of lung tumor tissue. This clonotype was sampled from a man aged 55 to 69 with non-small cell lung cancer. The chain carries TRBV19 and TRBJ1-3; 9 bases map to TRBD1. Here the CDR3 DNA reads TGTGCCAGTAGTCCCGGGACAGGGATCTACAACTCTGGAAACACCATATATTTT. This encodes CASSPGTGIYNSGNTIYF. Together with reference TRBV19 and TRBJ1-3, the CDR3 gives the full variable domain: DGGITQSPKYLFRKEGQNVTLSCEQNLNHDAMYWYRQDPGQGLRLIYYSQIVNDFQKGDIAEGYSVSREKKESFPLTVTSAQKNPTAFYLCASSPGTGIYNSGNTIYFGEGSWLTVV.